This TCR beta chain was identified in a study of cytomegalovirus exposure and HLA in healthy donors. This CDR3 region has 14 residues. The germline V gene encodes CDR1 WSHSY and CDR2 SAAADI. The V end was cut by 0 bases, the J end by 5 bases, with 10 bases between. PCR involved 60 Vbeta and 13 Jbeta primers. Assay used: immunoSEQ multiplex PCR; TCRdb lists only in-frame clones, some missing. This sample has under 55,000 clones, with approximately 73% found just once. The chain joins TRBV10-2 to TRBJ1-1; D unclear. Sequenced: PBMCs. This TCR was sampled from a man aged 18-30 years in good health and CMV-seronegative. DNA for the CDR3: TGCGCCAGCAGTGAGTCGAGTCAATGGACTGAAGCTTTCTTT. Protein: CASSESSQWTEAFF.